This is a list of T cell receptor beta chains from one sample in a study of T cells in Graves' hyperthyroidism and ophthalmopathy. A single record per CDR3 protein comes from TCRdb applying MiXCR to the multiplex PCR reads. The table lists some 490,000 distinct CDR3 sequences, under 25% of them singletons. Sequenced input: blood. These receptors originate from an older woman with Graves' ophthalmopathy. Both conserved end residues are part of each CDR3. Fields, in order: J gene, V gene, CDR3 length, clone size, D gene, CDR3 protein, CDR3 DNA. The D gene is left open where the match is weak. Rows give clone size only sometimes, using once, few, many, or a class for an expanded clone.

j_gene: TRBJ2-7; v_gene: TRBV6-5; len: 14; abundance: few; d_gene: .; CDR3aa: CASSYSDNSYEQYF; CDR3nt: TGTGCCAGCAGTTACTCGGACAACTCCTACGAGCAGTACTTC
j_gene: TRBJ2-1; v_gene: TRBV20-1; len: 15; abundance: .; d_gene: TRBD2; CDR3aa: CSARDFLAGANEQFF; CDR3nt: TGCAGTGCTAGAGATTTCCTAGCGGGGGCCAATGAGCAGTTCTTC
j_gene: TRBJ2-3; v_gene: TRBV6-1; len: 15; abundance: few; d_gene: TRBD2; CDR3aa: CASSSSGLAEDTQYF; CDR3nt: TGTGCCAGCAGTTCTAGCGGCCTCGCCGAAGATACGCAGTATTTT
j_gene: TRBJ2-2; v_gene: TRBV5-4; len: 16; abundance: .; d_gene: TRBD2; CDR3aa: CASTPSSGGMGGELFF; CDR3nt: TGTGCCAGCACACCCTCCTCGGGAGGCATGGGGGGGGAGCTGTTTTTT
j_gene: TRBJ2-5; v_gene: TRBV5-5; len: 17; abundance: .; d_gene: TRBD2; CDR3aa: CASSFGLAGTPQETQYF; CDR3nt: TGTGCCAGCAGCTTTGGACTAGCGGGGACCCCCCAAGAGACCCAGTACTTC
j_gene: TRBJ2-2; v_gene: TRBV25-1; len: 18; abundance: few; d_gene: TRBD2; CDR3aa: CASSEGLAGGPNTGELFF; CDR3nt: TGTGCCAGCAGTGAGGGACTAGCGGGAGGGCCGAACACCGGGGAGCTGTTTTTT
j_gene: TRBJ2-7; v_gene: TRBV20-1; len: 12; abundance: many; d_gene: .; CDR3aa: CSANRGGDEQYF; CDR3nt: TGCAGTGCTAACAGGGGAGGGGACGAGCAGTACTTC
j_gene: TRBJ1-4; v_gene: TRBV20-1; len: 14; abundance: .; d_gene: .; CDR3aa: CSARDARGGEKLFF; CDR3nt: TGCAGTGCTAGAGATGCGCGGGGGGGGGAAAAACTGTTTTTT
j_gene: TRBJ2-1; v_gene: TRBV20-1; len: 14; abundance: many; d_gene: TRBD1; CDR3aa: CSARGDRSYNEQFF; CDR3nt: TGCAGTGCTAGGGGGGACAGATCCTACAATGAGCAGTTCTTC
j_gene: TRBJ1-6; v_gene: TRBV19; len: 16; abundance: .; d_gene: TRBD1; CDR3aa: CASKETGLLENSPLHF; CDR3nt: TGTGCCAGTAAGGAGACAGGGCTTCTGGAGAATTCACCCCTCCACTTT
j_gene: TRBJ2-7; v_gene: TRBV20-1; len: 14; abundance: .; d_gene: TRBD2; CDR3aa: CSASPRGRLYEQYF; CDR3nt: TGCAGTGCTAGCCCTCGCGGGAGGCTCTACGAGCAGTACTTC
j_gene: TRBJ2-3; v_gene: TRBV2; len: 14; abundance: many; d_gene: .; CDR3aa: CASTGPKPPDTQYF; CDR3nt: TGTGCCAGCACTGGACCTAAACCCCCAGATACGCAGTATTTT
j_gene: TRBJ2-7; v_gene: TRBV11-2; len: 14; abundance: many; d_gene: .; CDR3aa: CASSTIRLHYEQYF; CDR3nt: TGTGCCAGCAGCACTATACGACTACACTACGAGCAGTACTTC
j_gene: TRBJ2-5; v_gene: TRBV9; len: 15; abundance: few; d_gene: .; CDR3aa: CASSVGMGRQETQYF; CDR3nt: TGTGCCAGCAGCGTAGGGATGGGCAGGCAAGAGACCCAGTACTTC
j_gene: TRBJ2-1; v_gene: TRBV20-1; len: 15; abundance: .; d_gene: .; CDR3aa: CSARETQSSYNEQFF; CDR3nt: TGCAGTGCTAGAGAGACCCAGAGCTCCTACAATGAGCAGTTCTTC
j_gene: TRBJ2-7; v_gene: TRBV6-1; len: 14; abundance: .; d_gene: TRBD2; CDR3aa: CASRGSLAADEQYF; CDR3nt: TGTGCCAGCAGGGGCTCACTAGCGGCAGACGAGCAGTACTTC
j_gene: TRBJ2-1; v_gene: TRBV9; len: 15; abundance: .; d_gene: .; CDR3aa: CASSVGGYTYNEQFF; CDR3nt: TGTGCCAGCAGCGTAGGGGGGTATACTTACAATGAGCAGTTCTTC
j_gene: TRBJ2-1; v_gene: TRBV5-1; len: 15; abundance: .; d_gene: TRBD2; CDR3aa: CASSLRWEGYNEQFF; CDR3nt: TGCGCCAGCAGCTTAAGGTGGGAGGGGTACAATGAGCAGTTCTTC
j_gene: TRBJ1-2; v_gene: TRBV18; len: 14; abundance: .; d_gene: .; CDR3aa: CASSPPAGAFGYTF; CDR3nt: TGTGCCAGCTCACCACCGGCGGGGGCGTTCGGCTACACCTTC
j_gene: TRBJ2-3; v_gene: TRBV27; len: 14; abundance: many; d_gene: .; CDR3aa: CASSFKGSTDTQYF; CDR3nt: TGTGCCAGCAGTTTCAAGGGGTCCACAGATACGCAGTATTTT
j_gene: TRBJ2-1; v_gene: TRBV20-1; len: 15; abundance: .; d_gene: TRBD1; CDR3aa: CSARPWTGIHNEQFF; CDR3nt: TGCAGTGCGCGCCCTTGGACAGGGATACACAATGAGCAGTTCTTC